This entry describes one T cell receptor beta chain. What it recognizes is unknown. J lost 9 bases, V lost 1 base, and 11 bases had no gene match. Germline-derived CDR1 and CDR2 are PRHDT and FYEKMQ (reference sequence). The CDR3 sequence is 16 residues long. The data belong to a study of naive and memory T cell subsets. General study points: Especially in CD8 cells, naive repertoires contained a few larger clonotypes, possibly CD45RA-re-expressing memory cells. Naive and memory repertoire findings lacked a ground truth for validation.

Both TRBC1 and TRBC2 were covered by a beta constant-region primer of two equimolar oligonucleotides. Ligated cDNA was amplified by four rounds of PCR with nested alpha and beta constant-region primers and SP2. A 12-nucleotide UMI and the SP2 primer were added to the cDNA 3' end by oligonucleotide ligation. TCRdb reprocessed the UMI-ligation and nested PCR reads with MiXCR, giving one entry per CDR3 protein. The sample consists of approximately 140,000 distinct CDR3 sequences, more than 15% of them appearing once. From the second PCR step, alpha and beta chains were amplified apart. Cells stained for CD3, CD4, CD8, CD45RA and CD27 were sorted into four subsets.

Input material: naive CD8+ T cells from blood. V gene TRBV13 combines with J gene TRBJ2-1; 8 nucleotides agree with TRBD2. The source is a human donor in good health. CDR3 DNA: TGTGCCAGCAGCTTAGTCGGCGCGGGAGGAAAAACTGAGCAGTTCTTC. Translated, it gives CASSLVGAGGKTEQFF.